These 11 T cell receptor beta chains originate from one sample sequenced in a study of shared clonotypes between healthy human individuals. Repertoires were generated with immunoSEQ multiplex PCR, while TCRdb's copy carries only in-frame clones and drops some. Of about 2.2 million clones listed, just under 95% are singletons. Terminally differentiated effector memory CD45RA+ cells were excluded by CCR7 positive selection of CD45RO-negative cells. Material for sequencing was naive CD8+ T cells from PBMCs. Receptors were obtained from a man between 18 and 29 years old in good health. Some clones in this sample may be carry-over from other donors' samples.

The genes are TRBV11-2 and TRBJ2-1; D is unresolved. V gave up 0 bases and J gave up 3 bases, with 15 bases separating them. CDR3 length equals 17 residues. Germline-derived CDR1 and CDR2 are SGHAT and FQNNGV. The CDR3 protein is CASSLDVGLSLYNEQFF. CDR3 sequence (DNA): TGTGCCAGCAGCTTAGACGTAGGGCTCAGCCTCTACAATGAGCAGTTCTTC.

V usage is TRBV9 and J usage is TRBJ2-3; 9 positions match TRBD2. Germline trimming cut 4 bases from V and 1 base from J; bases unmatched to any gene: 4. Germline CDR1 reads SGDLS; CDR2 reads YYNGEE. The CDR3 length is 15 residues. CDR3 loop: CASSPQREGTDTQYF. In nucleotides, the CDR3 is TGTGCCAGCAGCCCCCAGCGGGAGGGCACAGATACGCAGTATTTT.

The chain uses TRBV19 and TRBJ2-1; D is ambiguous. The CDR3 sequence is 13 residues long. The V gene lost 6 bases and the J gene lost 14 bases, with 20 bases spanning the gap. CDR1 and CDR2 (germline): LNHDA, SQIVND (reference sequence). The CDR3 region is CASSRTRPNPEFF. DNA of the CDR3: TGTGCCAGTAGCCGGACGCGTCCTAATCCCGAGTTCTTC.

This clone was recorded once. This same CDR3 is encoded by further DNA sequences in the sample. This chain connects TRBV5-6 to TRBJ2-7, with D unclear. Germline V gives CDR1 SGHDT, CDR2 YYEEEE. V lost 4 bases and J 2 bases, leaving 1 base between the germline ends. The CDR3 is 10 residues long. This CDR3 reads CASSPYEQYF. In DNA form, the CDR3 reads TGTGCCAGCAGCCCCTACGAGCAGTACTTC.

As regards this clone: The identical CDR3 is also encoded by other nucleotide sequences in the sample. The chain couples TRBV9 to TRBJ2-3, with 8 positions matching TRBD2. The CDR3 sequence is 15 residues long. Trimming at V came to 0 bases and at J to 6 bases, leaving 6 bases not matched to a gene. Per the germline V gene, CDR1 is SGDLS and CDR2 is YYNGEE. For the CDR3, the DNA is TGTGCCAGCAGCGTAGACGGGAGGGCCGCTGATACGCAGTATTTT. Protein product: CASSVDGRAADTQYF.

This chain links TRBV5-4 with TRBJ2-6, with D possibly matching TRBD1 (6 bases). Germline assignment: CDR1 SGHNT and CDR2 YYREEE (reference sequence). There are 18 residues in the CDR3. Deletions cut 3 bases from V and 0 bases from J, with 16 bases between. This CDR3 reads CASSYRTALSSGANVLTF. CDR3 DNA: TGTGCCAGCAGCTATAGGACAGCCCTGAGCTCTGGGGCCAACGTCCTGACTTTC.

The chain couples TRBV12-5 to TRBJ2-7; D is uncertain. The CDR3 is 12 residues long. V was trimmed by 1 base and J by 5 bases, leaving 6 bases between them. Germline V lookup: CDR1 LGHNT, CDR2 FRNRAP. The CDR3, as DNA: TGTGCTAGTGGTTTGGGATTCCACGAGCAGTACTTC. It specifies CASGLGFHEQYF.

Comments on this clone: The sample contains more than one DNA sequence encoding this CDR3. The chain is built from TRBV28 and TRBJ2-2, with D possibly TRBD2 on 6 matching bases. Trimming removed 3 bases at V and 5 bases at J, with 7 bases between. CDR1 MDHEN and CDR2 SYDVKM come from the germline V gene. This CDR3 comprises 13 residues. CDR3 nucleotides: TGTGCCAGCAGTTTGGGAGGAACCGGGGAGCTGTTTTTT. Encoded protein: CASSLGGTGELFF. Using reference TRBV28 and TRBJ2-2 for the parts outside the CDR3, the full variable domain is DVKVTQSSRYLVKRTGEKVFLECVQDMDHENMFWYRQDPGLGLRLIYFSYDVKMKEKGDIPEGYSVSREKKERFSLILESASTNQTSMYLCASSLGGTGELFFGEGSRLTVL.

CDR3 bases: TGTGCCAGCAGCTCTGGACAGTTCGGCGGGGAGCTGTTTTTT. Translation gives CASSSGQFGGELFF. V is TRBV5-8 and J is TRBJ2-2; D possibly corresponds to TRBD1 (6 bases). The CDR3 is 14 amino acids. V was pared by 3 bases and J by 7 bases, with 13 bases between. The germline CDR1 and CDR2 sequences are SGHTS and YDEGEE.

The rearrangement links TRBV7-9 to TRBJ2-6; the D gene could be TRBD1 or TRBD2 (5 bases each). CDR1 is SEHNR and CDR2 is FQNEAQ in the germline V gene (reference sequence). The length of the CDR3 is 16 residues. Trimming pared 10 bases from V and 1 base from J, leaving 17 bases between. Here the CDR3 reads CATPGNRFSGANVLTF. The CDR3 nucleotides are TGTGCCACCCCGGGGAACAGGTTTTCTGGGGCCAACGTCCTGACTTTC.

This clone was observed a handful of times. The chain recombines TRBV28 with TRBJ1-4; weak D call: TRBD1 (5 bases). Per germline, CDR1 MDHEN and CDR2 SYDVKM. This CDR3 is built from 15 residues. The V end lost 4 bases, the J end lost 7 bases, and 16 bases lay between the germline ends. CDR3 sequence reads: CASSSRDRPLEKLFF. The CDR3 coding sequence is TGTGCCAGCAGTTCCCGGGACCGACCCCTTGAAAAACTGTTTTTT.